Listed here is a single TCR beta chain. This sample is drawn from a study of blood T cell repertoires in COVID-19. The data were produced by immunoSEQ multiplex PCR, yet TCRdb's version contains in-frame clones alone and is incomplete. In the table there are a few hundred thousand clones, about 88% of which are singletons. The germline V gene has CDR1 SNHLY and CDR2 FYNNEI. The trim removed 8 bases at V and 5 bases at J, leaving 13 bases unmatched. The CDR3 is 17 amino acids. The chain recombines TRBV2 with TRBJ2-1; TRBD2 aligns across 12 bases. The TCR sequence derives from a man between 18 and 29 years old with active or convalescent COVID-19. The sequencing input was peripheral blood. The chain's CDR3 is CASELQKGLAGNNEQFF. In DNA, the CDR3 is TGTGCCAGCGAACTCCAGAAAGGACTAGCGGGAAACAATGAGCAGTTCTTC.